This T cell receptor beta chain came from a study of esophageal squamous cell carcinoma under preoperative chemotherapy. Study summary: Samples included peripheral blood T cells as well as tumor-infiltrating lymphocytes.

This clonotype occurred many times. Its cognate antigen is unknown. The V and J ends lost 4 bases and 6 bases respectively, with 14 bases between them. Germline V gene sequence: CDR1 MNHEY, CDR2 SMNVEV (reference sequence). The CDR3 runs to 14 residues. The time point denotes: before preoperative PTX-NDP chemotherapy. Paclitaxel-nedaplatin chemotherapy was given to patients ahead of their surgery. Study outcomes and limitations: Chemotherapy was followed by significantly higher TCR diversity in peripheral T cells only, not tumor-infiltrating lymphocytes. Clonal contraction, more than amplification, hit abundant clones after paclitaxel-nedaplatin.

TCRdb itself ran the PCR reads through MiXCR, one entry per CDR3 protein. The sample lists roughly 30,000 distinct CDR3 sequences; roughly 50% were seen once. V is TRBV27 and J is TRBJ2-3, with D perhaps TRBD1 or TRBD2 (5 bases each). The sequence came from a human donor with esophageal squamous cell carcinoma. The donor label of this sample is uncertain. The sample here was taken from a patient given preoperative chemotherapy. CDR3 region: CASSSFGGSDTQYF. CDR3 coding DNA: TGTGCCAGCAGTTCCTTTGGGGGAAGTGATACGCAGTATTTT.